This TCR beta chain originates from a study of blood T cell repertoires in COVID-19. As for the study in general: Sites in the United States, Italy and Spain provided acute and convalescent COVID-19 samples. PBMCs, B-cell-depleted T cells, or T cells were the source of the cDNA or gDNA that made up the material.

Ages ranged from roughly 18 to 95 years, with residence in under 25 US areas. Cohorts were determined from participant-reported clinical history. The assay was immunoSEQ multiplex PCR, and TCRdb's table has in-frame clones only and misses some. The sample lists 350,000 to 500,000 clones, roughly 88% seen once, with 1.4% to 1.5% in the top ten. Germline CDR1 LGHDT, CDR2 YNNKEL (reference sequence). The V end was cut by 1 base, the J end by 5 bases, with 23 bases between. The CDR3 runs 18 residues. The sequencing input was PBMCs or T cells enriched from blood (not recorded which). The rearrangement joins TRBV3-1 (or the pseudogene TRBV3-2) to TRBJ2-5, with D possibly TRBD2 on 7 matching bases. This TCR derives from a woman younger than 30 who had been exposed to COVID-19. CDR3 DNA: TGTGCCAGCAGCCAAGTTTGGGGGATCTCGGGGGGCGAGGAGACCCAGTACTTC. Translating gives CASSQVWGISGGEETQYF.